The TCR beta chain under discussion was sequenced for a study of beta chain features in type 1 diabetes. Whole-study results and caveats: In every one of the four CD4+ subsets, TCRB CDR3s were moderately but significantly shorter in Type 1 diabetes patients. Type 1 diabetes patients had fewer VDJ junction insertions and more deletions.

Averaging around 110 mL, one heparinised blood draw came from each individual donor. Researchers reported sorting CD4+ naive, central memory, regulatory and stem cell-like memory cells via CD45RO/CCR7/CD25/CD127/CD95/CD27. Trimming removed 2 bases at V and 3 bases at J, with 4 bases between. This CDR3 has 13 amino acids. CDR1 and CDR2 from the germline V gene are SEHNR and FQNEAQ (reference sequence). Expressed TCRB transcripts were sequenced after all isolated RNA was converted to cDNA. Sequencing was performed with immunoSEQ multiplex PCR; in TCRdb, only in-frame clones are kept and a portion is missing. The table has about 700,000 clones, 13% seen once. In the case of this clone: The antigen is unknown.

This rearrangement joins TRBV7-9 to TRBJ2-2, with D hard to call. This TCR came from a man aged 18 to 35 with type 1 diabetes. Sequenced material: naive CD4+ T cells from blood. The CDR3 reads CASSLLYTGELFF. CDR3 in DNA: TGTGCCAGCAGCTTACTGTACACCGGGGAGCTGTTTTTT. The whole variable domain, remainder taken from reference TRBV7-9 and TRBJ2-2, is DTGVSQNPRHKITKRGQNVTFRCDPISEHNRLYWYRQTLGQGPEFLTYFQNEAQLEKSRLLSDRFSAERPKGSFSTLEIQRTEQGDSAMYLCASSLLYTGELFFGEGSRLTVL.